This TCR beta chain appears in the sequencing data of a study of control samples from healthy donors and cancer patients. Produced via immunoSEQ multiplex PCR; TCRdb's table is partial and in-frame only. The sample has about 150,000 clones, about 94% seen once. Trimming took off 5 bases at V and 5 bases at J, with 8 bases between the two ends. This CDR3 is 12 amino acids long. Germline V gene data show CDR1 as SGHAT and CDR2 as FQNNGV. Sequencing was done on a sample of blood. The source of this sequence is a middle-aged man in good health. The chain recombines TRBV11-2 with TRBJ2-3; possible D gene TRBD1, 6 bases. As DNA, the CDR3 is TGTGCCAGCAGCCCACAGGGAGATACGCAGTATTTT. Its protein product is CASSPQGDTQYF.